This TCR beta chain came from a study of shared clonotypes between healthy human individuals. The trim removed 4 bases at V and 9 bases at J, leaving 6 bases unmatched. Per the germline V gene, CDR1 is GTSNPN and CDR2 is SVGIG (reference sequence). The CDR3 runs 12 residues. Repertoires were generated with immunoSEQ multiplex PCR, while TCRdb's copy carries only in-frame clones and drops some. The table shows 1.6 million or so clones, with about 96% occurring only once. The chain links TRBV30 to TRBJ2-3, with TRBD2 identical over 8 bases. The TCR comes from a man aged 25-40 years in good health. The specimen sequenced was naive CD4+ T cells sorted from blood. Documented subset: CD45RA+ positively selected. The CDR3 DNA sequence: TGTGCCTGGACCGTCAGCGGGAGCACGCAGTATTTT. Encoded protein: CAWTVSGSTQYF.